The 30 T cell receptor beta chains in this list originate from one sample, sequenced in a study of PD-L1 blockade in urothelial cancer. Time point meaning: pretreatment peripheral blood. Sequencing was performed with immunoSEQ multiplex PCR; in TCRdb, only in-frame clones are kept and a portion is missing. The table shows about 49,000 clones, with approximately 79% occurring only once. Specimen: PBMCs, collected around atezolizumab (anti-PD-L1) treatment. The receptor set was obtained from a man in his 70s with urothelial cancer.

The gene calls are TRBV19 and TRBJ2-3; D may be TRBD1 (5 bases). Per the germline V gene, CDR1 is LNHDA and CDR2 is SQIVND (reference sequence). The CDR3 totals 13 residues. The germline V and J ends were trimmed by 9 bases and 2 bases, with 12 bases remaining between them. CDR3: CASKRGYTDTQYF. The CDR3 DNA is TGTGCCAGCAAAAGGGGATACACAGATACGCAGTATTTT.

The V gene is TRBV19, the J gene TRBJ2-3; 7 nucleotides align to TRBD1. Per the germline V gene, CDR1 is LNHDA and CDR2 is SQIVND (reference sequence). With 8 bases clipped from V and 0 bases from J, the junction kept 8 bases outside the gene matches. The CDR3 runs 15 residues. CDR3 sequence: CASARDSRSTDTQYF. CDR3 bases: TGTGCCAGTGCCCGGGACAGCCGAAGCACAGATACGCAGTATTTT.

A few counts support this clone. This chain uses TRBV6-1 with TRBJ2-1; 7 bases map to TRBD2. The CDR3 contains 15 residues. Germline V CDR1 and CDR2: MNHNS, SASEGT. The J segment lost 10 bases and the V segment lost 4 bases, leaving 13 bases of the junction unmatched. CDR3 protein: CASSVGASGDSEQFF. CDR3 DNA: TGTGCCAGCAGTGTCGGGGCTAGCGGAGATAGCGAGCAGTTCTTC.

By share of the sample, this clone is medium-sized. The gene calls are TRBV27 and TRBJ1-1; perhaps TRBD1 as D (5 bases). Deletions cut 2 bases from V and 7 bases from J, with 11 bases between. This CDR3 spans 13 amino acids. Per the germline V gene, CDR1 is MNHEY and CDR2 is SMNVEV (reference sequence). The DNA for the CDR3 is TGTGCCAGCAGTTTAGGCGGGGGACGTGAAGCTTTCTTT. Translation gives CASSLGGGREAFF.

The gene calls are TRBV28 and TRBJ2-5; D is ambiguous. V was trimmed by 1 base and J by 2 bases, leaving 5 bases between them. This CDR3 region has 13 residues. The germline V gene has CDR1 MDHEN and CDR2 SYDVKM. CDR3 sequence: CASSLFGQETQYF. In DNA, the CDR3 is TGTGCCAGCAGTTTATTCGGGCAAGAGACCCAGTACTTC.

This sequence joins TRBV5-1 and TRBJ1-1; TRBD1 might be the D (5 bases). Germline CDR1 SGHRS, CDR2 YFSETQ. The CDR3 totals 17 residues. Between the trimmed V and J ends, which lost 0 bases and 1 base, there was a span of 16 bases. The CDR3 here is CASSLEGPGGTNTEAFF. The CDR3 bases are TGCGCCAGCAGCTTGGAAGGGCCGGGGGGTACGAACACTGAAGCTTTCTTT.

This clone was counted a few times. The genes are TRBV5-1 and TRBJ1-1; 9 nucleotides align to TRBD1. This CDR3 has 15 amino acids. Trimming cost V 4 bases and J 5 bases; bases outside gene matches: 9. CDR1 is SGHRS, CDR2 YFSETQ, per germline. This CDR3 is CASSQYVGQGTEAFF. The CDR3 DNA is TGCGCCAGCAGCCAATATGTGGGACAGGGTACTGAAGCTTTCTTT.

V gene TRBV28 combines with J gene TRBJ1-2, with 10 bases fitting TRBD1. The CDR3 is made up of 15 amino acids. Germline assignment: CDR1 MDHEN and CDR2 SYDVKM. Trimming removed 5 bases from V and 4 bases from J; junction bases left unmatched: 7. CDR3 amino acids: CASSDPGQGSYGYTF. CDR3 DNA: TGTGCCAGCAGTGACCCGGGACAGGGGAGCTATGGCTACACCTTC.

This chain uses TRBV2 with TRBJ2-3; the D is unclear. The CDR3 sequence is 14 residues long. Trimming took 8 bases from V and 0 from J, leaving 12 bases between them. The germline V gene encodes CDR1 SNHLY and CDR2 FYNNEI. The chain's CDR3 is CASLENASTDTQYF. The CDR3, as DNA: TGTGCCAGCCTGGAGAACGCTAGCACAGATACGCAGTATTTT.

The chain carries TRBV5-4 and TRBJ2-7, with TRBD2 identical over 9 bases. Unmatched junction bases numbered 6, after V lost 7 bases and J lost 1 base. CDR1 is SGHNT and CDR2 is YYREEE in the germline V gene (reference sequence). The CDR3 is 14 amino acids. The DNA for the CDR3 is TGTGCCAGCGAGTCGGCGGGAGGGTCCTACGAGCAGTACTTC. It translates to CASESAGGSYEQYF.

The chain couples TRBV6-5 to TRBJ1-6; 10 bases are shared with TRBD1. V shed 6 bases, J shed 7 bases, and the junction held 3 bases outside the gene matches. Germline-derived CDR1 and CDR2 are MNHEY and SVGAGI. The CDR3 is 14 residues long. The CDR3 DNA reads TGTGCCAGCAGACCGGGACAGGGGAATTCACCCCTCCACTTT. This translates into CASRPGQGNSPLHF.

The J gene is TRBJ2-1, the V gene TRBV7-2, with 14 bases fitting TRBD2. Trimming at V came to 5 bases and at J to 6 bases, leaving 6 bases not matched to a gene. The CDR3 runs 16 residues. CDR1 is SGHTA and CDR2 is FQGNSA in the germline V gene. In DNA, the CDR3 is TGTGCCAGCAGCCAGCCGGGACTAGCGGGAGCCAATGAGCAGTTCTTC. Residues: CASSQPGLAGANEQFF. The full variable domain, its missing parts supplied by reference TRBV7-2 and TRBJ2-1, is GAGVSQSPSNKVTEKGKDVELRCDPISGHTALYWYRQSLGQGLEFLIYFQGNSAPDKSGLPSDRFSAERTGGSVSTLTIQRTQQEDSAVYLCASSQPGLAGANEQFFGPGTRLTVL.

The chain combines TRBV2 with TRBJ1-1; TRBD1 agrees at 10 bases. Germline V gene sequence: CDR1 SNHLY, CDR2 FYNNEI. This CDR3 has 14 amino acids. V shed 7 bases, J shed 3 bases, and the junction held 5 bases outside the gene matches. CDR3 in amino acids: CASKEGQGYTEAFF. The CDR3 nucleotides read TGTGCCAGCAAGGAGGGACAGGGGTACACTGAAGCTTTCTTT. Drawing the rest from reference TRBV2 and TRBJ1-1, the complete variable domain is EPEVTQTPSHQVTQMGQEVILRCVPISNHLYFYWYRQILGQKVEFLVSFYNNEISEKSEIFDDQFSVERPDGSNFTLKIRSTKLEDSAMYFCASKEGQGYTEAFFGQGTRLTVV.

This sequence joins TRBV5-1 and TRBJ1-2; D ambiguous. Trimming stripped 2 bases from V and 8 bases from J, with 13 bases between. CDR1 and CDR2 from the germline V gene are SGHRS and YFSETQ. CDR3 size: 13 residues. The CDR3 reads CASSFSSAQGYTF. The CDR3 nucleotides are TGCGCCAGCAGCTTCTCCTCCGCACAGGGCTACACCTTC. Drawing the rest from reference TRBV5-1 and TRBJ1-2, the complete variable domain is KAGVTQTPRYLIKTRGQQVTLSCSPISGHRSVSWYQQTPGQGLQFLFEYFSETQRNKGNFPGRFSGRQFSNSRSEMNVSTLELGDSALYLCASSFSSAQGYTFGSGTRLTVV.

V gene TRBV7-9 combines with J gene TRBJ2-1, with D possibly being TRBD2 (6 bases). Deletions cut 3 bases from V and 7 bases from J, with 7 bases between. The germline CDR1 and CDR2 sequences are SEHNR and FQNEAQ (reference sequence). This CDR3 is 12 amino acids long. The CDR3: CASSLGTNEQFF. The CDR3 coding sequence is TGTGCCAGCAGCTTGGGGACTAATGAGCAGTTCTTC.

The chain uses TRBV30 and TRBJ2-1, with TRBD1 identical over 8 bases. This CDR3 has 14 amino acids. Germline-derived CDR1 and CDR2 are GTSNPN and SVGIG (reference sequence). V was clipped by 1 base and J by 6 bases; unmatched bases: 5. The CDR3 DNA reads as TGTGCCTGGAGTGGACAGGGGCTTGTCAATGAGCAGTTCTTC. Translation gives CAWSGQGLVNEQFF.

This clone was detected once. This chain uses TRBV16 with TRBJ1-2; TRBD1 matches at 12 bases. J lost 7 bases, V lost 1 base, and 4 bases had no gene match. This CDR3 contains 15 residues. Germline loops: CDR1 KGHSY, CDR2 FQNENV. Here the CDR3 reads CASSQLGQGAGGYTF. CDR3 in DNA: TGTGCCAGCAGCCAATTGGGACAGGGGGCCGGTGGCTACACCTTC.

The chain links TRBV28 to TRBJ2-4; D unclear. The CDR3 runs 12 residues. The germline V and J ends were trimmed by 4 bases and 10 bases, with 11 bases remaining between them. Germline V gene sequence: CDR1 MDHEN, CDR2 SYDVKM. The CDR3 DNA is TGTGCCAGCAGTTGGCCGGGTGTGATTCAGTACTTC. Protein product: CASSWPGVIQYF.

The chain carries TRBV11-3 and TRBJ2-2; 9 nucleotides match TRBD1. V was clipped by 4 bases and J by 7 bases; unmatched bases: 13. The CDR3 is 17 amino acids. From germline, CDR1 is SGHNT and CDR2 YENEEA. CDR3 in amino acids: CASSSPPGQGEGGELFF. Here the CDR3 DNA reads TGTGCCAGCAGCTCACCACCGGGACAGGGAGAAGGCGGGGAGCTGTTTTTT.

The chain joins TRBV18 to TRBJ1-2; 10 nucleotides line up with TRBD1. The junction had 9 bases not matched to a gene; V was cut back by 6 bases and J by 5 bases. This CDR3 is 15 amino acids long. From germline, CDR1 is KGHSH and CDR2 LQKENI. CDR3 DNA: TGTGCCAGCTCGCCGGACAGGGGGGCGCAGTATGGCTACACCTTC. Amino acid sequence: CASSPDRGAQYGYTF.

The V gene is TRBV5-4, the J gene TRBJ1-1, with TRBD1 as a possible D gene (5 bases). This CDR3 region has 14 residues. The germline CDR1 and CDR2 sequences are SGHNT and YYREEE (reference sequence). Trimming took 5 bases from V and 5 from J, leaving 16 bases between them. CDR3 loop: CASRNTGGRTEAFF. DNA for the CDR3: TGTGCCAGCAGGAACACAGGCGGGAGGACTGAAGCTTTCTTT. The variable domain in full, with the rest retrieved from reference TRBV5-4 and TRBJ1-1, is ETGVTQSPTHLIKTRGQQVTLRCSSQSGHNTVSWYQQALGQGPQFIFQYYREEENGRGNFPPRFSGLQFPNYSSELNVNALELDDSALYLCASRNTGGRTEAFFGQGTRLTVV.

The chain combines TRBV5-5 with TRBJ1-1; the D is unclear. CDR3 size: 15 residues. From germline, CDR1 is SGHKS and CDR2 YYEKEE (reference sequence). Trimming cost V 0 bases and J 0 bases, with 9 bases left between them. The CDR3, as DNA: TGTGCCAGCAGCTTGGAATCAGAAATGAACACTGAAGCTTTCTTT. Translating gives CASSLESEMNTEAFF.

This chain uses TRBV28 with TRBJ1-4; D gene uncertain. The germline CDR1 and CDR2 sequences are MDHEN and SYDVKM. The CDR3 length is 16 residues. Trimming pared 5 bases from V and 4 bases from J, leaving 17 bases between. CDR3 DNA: TGTGCCAGCAGTCCCCCGGTGGGCAGGATTAATGAAAAACTGTTTTTT. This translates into CASSPPVGRINEKLFF.

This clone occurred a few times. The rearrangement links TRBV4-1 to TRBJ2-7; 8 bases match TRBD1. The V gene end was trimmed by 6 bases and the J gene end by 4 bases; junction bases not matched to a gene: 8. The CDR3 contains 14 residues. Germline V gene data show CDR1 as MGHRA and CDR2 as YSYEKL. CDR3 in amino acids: CASRSGQEHYEQYF. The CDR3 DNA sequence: TGCGCCAGCAGGTCGGGACAGGAACATTACGAGCAGTACTTC.

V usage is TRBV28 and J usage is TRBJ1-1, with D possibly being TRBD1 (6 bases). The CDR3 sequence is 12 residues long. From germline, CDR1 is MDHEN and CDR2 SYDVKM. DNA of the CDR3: TGTGGGGTAGGGGGGGCGTACACTGAAGCTTTCTTT. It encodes CGVGGAYTEAFF.

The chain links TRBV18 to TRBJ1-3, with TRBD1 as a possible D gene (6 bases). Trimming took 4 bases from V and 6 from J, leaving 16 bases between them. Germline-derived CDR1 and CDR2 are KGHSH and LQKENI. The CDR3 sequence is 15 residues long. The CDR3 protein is CASSLSTGKTNTIYF. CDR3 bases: TGTGCCAGCTCACTGAGTACAGGGAAGACAAACACCATATATTTT.

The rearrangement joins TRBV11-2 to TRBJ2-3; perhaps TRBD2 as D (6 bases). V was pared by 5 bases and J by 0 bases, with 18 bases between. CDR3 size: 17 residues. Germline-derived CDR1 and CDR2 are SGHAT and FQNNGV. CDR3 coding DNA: TGTGCCAGCAGCCTACGTCGGGGGAGAGGGAGCACAGATACGCAGTATTTT. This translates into CASSLRRGRGSTDTQYF.

Here the CDR3 DNA reads TGTGCCAGCTCACCAAGGGGACAGGATGCAGCTTTCTTT. This translates into CASSPRGQDAAFF. The chain has TRBV18 and TRBJ1-1; 8 bases are a match to TRBD1. Germline values: CDR1 KGHSH, CDR2 LQKENI. V trimming: 2 bases; J trimming: 10 bases; junction bases outside the gene matches: 6. This CDR3 is built from 13 residues.

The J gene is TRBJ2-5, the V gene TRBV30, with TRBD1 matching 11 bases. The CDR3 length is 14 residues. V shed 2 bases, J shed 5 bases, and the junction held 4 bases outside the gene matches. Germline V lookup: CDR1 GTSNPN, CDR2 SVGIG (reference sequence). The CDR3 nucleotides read TGTGCCTGGAGTCGGGACAGGGGGACTGAGACCCAGTACTTC. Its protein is CAWSRDRGTETQYF. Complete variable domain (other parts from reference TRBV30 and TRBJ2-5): SQTIHQWPATLVQPVGSPLSLECTVEGTSNPNLYWYRQAAGRGLQLLFYSVGIGQISSEVPQNLSASRPQDRQFILSSKKLLLSDSGFYLCAWSRDRGTETQYFGPGTRLLVL.

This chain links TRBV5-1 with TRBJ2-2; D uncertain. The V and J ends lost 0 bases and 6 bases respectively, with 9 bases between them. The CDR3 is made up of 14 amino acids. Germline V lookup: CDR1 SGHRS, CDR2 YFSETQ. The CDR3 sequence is CASSLGGWAGELFF. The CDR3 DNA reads TGCGCCAGCAGCTTGGGAGGTTGGGCCGGGGAGCTGTTTTTT.